The clone carrying this T cell receptor beta chain was seen a few times. This entry belongs to a study of blood T cell repertoires in COVID-19. The wider study: T cells, B-cell-depleted T cells, or PBMCs provided the cDNA or gDNA that served as material.

Assay: immunoSEQ multiplex PCR; the TCRdb copy retains only in-frame clones and omits some. This sample has approximately 150,000 clones; 70% to 85% occur once, and the top ten carry 15% to 20%. Participants came from about two dozen US areas, aged roughly 18 to 89 years. Which cohort a participant joined came from the clinical history participants gave. Germline loops: CDR1 SGHTA, CDR2 FQGNSA. CDR3 length: 14 amino acids. Between the trimmed V and J ends, which lost 1 base and 6 bases, there was a span of 10 bases. The rearrangement uses TRBV7-2 and TRBJ2-1; D is possibly TRBD2 (5 bases). This clonotype originated in a woman in her seventies in a cohort exposed to, infected with or recovered from COVID-19 (not recorded which). The sequenced sample consisted of PBMCs or T cells enriched from blood (not recorded which). In DNA form, the CDR3 reads TGTGCCAGCAGCTTAGGGACTGAATTCAATGAGCAGTTCTTC. Protein sequence: CASSLGTEFNEQFF.